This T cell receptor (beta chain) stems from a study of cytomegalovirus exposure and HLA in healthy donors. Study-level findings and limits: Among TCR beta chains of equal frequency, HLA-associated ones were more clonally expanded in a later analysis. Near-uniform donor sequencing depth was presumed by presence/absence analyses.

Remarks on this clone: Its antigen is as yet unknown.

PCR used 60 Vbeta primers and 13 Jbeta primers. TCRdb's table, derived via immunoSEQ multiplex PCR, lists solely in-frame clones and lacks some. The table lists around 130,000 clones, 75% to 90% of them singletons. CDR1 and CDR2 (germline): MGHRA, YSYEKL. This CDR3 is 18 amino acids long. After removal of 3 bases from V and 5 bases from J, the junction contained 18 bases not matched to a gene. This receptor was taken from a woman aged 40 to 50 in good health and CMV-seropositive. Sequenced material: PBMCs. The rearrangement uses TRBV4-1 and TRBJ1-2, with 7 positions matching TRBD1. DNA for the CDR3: TGCGCCAGCAGCCAGTTGCGGTCCGAGGGGGCGATTTCTTATGGCTACACCTTC. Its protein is CASSQLRSEGAISYGYTF.